The TCR beta chain described here comes from a study of control samples from healthy donors and cancer patients. TCRdb's table, derived via immunoSEQ multiplex PCR, lists solely in-frame clones and lacks some. The repertoire includes about 57,000 clones, 85% to 95% of them detected once, and about 4% sits in the top ten. Germline V CDR1 and CDR2: MNHEY, SVGAGI. Trimming took 7 bases from V and 5 from J, leaving 14 bases between them. The CDR3 has 14 residues. The sequenced sample consisted of blood. The rearrangement links TRBV6-5 to TRBJ1-4, with D possibly TRBD1 on 5 matching bases. The receptor's source is a man aged 25 to 40 in good health. The CDR3 here is CASTERDFNEKLFF. DNA of the CDR3: TGTGCCAGCACAGAAAGGGACTTCAATGAAAAACTGTTTTTT.